These 25 T cell receptor beta chains were all obtained from the same sample, sequenced in a study of control samples from healthy donors and cancer patients. Clones were sequenced by immunoSEQ multiplex PCR, and TCRdb holds only the in-frame ones, with some missing. The profile shows roughly 51,000 clones, more than 70% of them singletons. The specimen was PBMCs. These TCRs come from a man in his forties with colorectal cancer.

This clone has a single count. This chain joins TRBV10-3 and TRBJ2-5; 7 bases are shared with TRBD1. With 3 bases clipped from V and 2 bases from J, the junction kept 3 bases outside the gene matches. This CDR3 spans 14 amino acids. Germline V lookup: CDR1 ENHRY, CDR2 SYGVKD. CDR3: CAISEPDRQETQYF. Here the CDR3 DNA reads TGTGCCATCAGTGAACCGGACAGGCAAGAGACCCAGTACTTC.

The chain uses TRBV5-6 and TRBJ1-4; the D is unclear. Germline V gives CDR1 SGHDT, CDR2 YYEEEE. The CDR3 is 15 residues long. Trimming stripped 1 base from V and 3 bases from J, with 10 bases between. This CDR3 reads CASSLPHSPNEKLFF. The CDR3 DNA follows: TGTGCCAGCAGCTTGCCGCACAGTCCTAATGAAAAACTGTTTTTT.

V gene TRBV11-3 combines with J gene TRBJ2-5; no reliable D call. V shed 2 bases and J shed 5 bases, with 6 bases lying between them. This CDR3 spans 12 amino acids. CDR1 SGHNT and CDR2 YENEEA come from the germline V gene. CDR3 DNA: TGTGCCAGCAGCTTAAATTCGGAGACCCAGTACTTC. Residues: CASSLNSETQYF.

This chain connects TRBV21-1 to TRBJ2-5; the listed D gene, TRBD1, was not tested against the DNA. TRBV21-1 is shown as a pseudogene. The CDR3 sequence is 13 residues long. CDR3 nucleotide sequence: TGTGCCAGCACCTTCAATACAGGAGAGACCCAGTACTTC. This sequence encodes CASTFNTGETQYF.

The J gene is TRBJ2-5, the V gene TRBV19; D is undetermined. The CDR3 is 13 amino acids. The germline gives CDR1 LNHDA, CDR2 SQIVND (reference sequence). V lost 4 bases and J lost 4, with 10 bases in between. The CDR3 DNA reads as TGTGCCAGTAGTACCGTTATCCCAGAGACCCAGTACTTC. This sequence encodes CASSTVIPETQYF.

The J gene is TRBJ1-2, the V gene TRBV27; D not certain. The CDR3 spans 14 residues. V lost 5 bases and J lost 0, with 10 bases in between. Germline assignment: CDR1 MNHEY and CDR2 SMNVEV (reference sequence). For the CDR3, the DNA is TGTGCCAGCAGTCGGGCCGAATCTAACTATGGCTACACCTTC. It specifies CASSRAESNYGYTF.

The V call is TRBV10-3, the J call TRBJ2-7, with TRBD1 as a possible D gene (5 bases). V was clipped by 8 bases and J by 3 bases, with 11 bases between them. Germline V gene sequence: CDR1 ENHRY, CDR2 SYGVKD. The CDR3 has 12 amino acids. CDR3 sequence (DNA): TGTGCCATCGGGATAGGGGTCTACGAGCAGTACTTC. Translating gives CAIGIGVYEQYF.

Notes on this clone: One end of the junction does not line up with germline, which may come from a read error. This sample also contains other DNA sequences that code for the same CDR3. V and J are TRBV24-1 and TRBJ1-2; D is perhaps TRBD1 (6 bases). Germline assignment: CDR1 KGHDR and CDR2 SFDVKD. The length of the CDR3 is 14 residues. CDR3: CATSDPRDIYGYTF. For the CDR3, the DNA is TGTGCCACCAGTGATCCCCGGGACATATATGGCTATACCTTC.

This sequence joins TRBV5-1 and TRBJ2-2; TRBD1 might be the D (6 bases). Trimming cost V 6 bases and J 0 bases, with 9 bases left between them. The CDR3 loop spans 14 amino acids. Germline loops: CDR1 SGHRS, CDR2 YFSETQ. In DNA form, the CDR3 reads TGCGCCAGCACAGGGGTTTCGAACACCGGGGAGCTGTTTTTT. Protein: CASTGVSNTGELFF.

In this sample, this clone turned up once. This chain links TRBV28 with TRBJ1-1; no clear D gene. V lost 10 bases, J lost 0 bases, and 12 bases lay in between. CDR3 size: 13 residues. Germline lookup yields CDR1 MDHEN and CDR2 SYDVKM. This CDR3 reads CAICKSLNTEAFF. The CDR3 DNA is TGTGCCATCTGCAAGAGCCTGAACACTGAAGCTTTCTTT. The complete variable domain, with remaining parts taken from reference TRBV28 and TRBJ1-1, reads DVKVTQSSRYLVKRTGEKVFLECVQDMDHENMFWYRQDPGLGLRLIYFSYDVKMKEKGDIPEGYSVSREKKERFSLILESASTNQTSMYLCAICKSLNTEAFFGQGTRLTVV.

The genes are TRBV6-5 and TRBJ2-7; D remains unclear. V lost 2 bases and J 0 bases, leaving 5 bases between the germline ends. The germline CDR1 and CDR2 sequences are MNHEY and SVGAGI. There are 13 residues in the CDR3. This CDR3 is CASSYRVSYEQYF. CDR3 sequence (DNA): TGTGCCAGCAGTTACAGAGTCTCCTACGAGCAGTACTTC.

The chain carries TRBV27 and TRBJ1-1; 7 positions agree with TRBD1. Unmatched junction bases numbered 15, after V lost 2 bases and J lost 3 bases. This CDR3 comprises 18 residues. Germline V gene data show CDR1 as MNHEY and CDR2 as SMNVEV (reference sequence). In DNA form, the CDR3 reads TGTGCCAGCAGTTTACGAGTCGGGGGCAGGGGGTATCACACTGAAGCTTTCTTT. Translated: CASSLRVGGRGYHTEAFF.

The V call is TRBV11-2, the J call TRBJ2-2, with D unclear. This CDR3 contains 14 residues. The germline V gene has CDR1 SGHAT and CDR2 FQNNGV. The V end lost 4 bases, the J end lost 4 bases, and 10 bases lay between the germline ends. The CDR3 is CASSSPSGTGELFF. CDR3 DNA: TGTGCCAGCAGCTCACCTAGTGGCACCGGGGAGCTGTTTTTT.

Here the CDR3 reads CASSLVRTANTGELFF. Written as DNA, the CDR3 is TGTGCCAGCAGCTTAGTCCGTACAGCGAACACCGGGGAGCTGTTTTTT. The V and J genes are TRBV7-9 and TRBJ2-2; D gene uncertain. Trimming left V 1 base short and J 0 bases short, with 9 bases between. CDR3 length: 16 residues. CDR1 and CDR2 from the germline V gene are SEHNR and FQNEAQ (reference sequence).

The chain joins TRBV24-1 to TRBJ2-1, with TRBD1 identical over 8 bases. The V segment lost 4 bases and the J segment 4 bases; nucleotides outside the gene matches: 8. Germline values: CDR1 KGHDR, CDR2 SFDVKD. The CDR3 is 16 residues long. The CDR3 protein is CATSDTDRAGYNEQFF. The CDR3 DNA is TGTGCCACCAGTGACACGGACAGGGCGGGATACAATGAGCAGTTCTTC.

This clone was detected only once. The chain recombines TRBV6-2 or TRBV6-3 with TRBJ2-1; weak D call: TRBD1 (6 bases). Trimming left V 2 bases short and J 0 bases short, with 11 bases between. The CDR3 length is 16 residues. Germline lookup yields CDR1 MNHEY and CDR2 SVGEGT. CDR3 protein: CASSYHRDSSYNEQFF. CDR3 nucleotide sequence: TGTGCCAGCAGTTACCACAGGGATAGCTCCTACAATGAGCAGTTCTTC.

This clone was detected once. This rearrangement joins TRBV24-1 to TRBJ2-1; TRBD2 matches 11 bases. The germline V gene encodes CDR1 KGHDR and CDR2 SFDVKD. J gave up 9 bases and V 3 bases, and 9 bases lay outside the gene matches. This CDR3 region has 16 residues. CDR3 region: CATSDPKPGLAAEQFF. In DNA, the CDR3 is TGTGCCACCAGTGATCCCAAACCGGGACTAGCGGCTGAGCAGTTCTTC.

The chain links TRBV28 to TRBJ1-5; TRBD1 matches at 8 bases. Trimming cost V 5 bases and J 4 bases; bases outside gene matches: 4. The CDR3 sequence is 14 residues long. Germline CDR1 is MDHEN and CDR2 is SYDVKM. CDR3 amino acids: CASSETGVNQPQHF. DNA for the CDR3: TGTGCCAGCAGTGAGACAGGGGTGAATCAGCCCCAGCATTTT.

CDR3 sequence: CASRQGVGGTEAFF. DNA for the CDR3: TGTGCCAGCAGACAAGGGGTCGGGGGCACTGAAGCTTTCTTT. V usage is TRBV27 and J usage is TRBJ1-1; D is possibly TRBD1 (5 bases). Germline CDR1 and CDR2: MNHEY and SMNVEV (reference sequence). The length of the CDR3 is 14 residues. The V end lost 6 bases, the J end lost 4 bases, and 15 bases lay between the germline ends.

The chain couples TRBV11-2 to TRBJ2-5; tentative D call: TRBD1 (6 bases). Germline V gives CDR1 SGHAT, CDR2 FQNNGV. This CDR3 contains 15 residues. The V end lost 6 bases, the J end lost 4 bases, and 18 bases lay between the germline ends. The CDR3, as DNA: TGTGCCAGCAGGCAATACGGACAGACCCTAGAGACCCAGTACTTC. Translated: CASRQYGQTLETQYF.

The CDR3 loop reads CSAYQRGQYF. The CDR3 DNA sequence: TGCAGTGCCTATCAAAGAGGCCAGTACTTC. The rearrangement uses TRBV20-1 and TRBJ2-5; D remains unclear. This CDR3 comprises 10 residues. CDR1 is DFQATT and CDR2 is SNEGSKA in the germline V gene (reference sequence). Trimming removed 6 bases from V and 10 bases from J, with 12 bases in between.

V usage is TRBV4-2 and J usage is TRBJ1-4; 9 positions match TRBD1. This CDR3 spans 14 amino acids. With V trimmed by 1 base and J by 8 bases, 2 bases remained unmatched. Germline CDR1 and CDR2: LGHNA and YNFKEQ. Here the CDR3 DNA reads TGTGCCAGCAGCCAAGGGACAGGGGAGGAAAAACTGTTTTTT. It is translated as CASSQGTGEEKLFF.

The chain is built from TRBV7-3 and TRBJ1-1, with TRBD1 matching 7 bases. The CDR3 consists of 15 residues. Germline V gene lookup returns CDR1 SGHTA and CDR2 FQGTGA. Trimming took 2 bases from V and 2 from J; bases not matched to a gene: 5. This CDR3 is CASSLAGTANTEAFF. The CDR3 DNA reads as TGTGCCAGCAGCTTAGCCGGGACAGCAAACACTGAAGCTTTCTTT.

The chain combines TRBV14 with TRBJ2-6; maybe TRBD1 (6 bases). CDR1 is SGHDN, CDR2 FVKESK, per germline. The CDR3 runs to 17 residues. V was trimmed by 4 bases and J by 0 bases, leaving 13 bases between them. The CDR3: CASSRLQGFSGANVLTF. In DNA, the CDR3 is TGTGCCAGCAGCCGCCTACAGGGCTTCTCTGGGGCCAACGTCCTGACTTTC. The entire variable domain, with the rest obtained from reference TRBV14 and TRBJ2-6, is as follows: EAGVTQFPSHSVIEKGQTVTLRCDPISGHDNLYWYRRVMGKEIKFLLHFVKESKQDESGMPNNRFLAERTGGTYSTLKVQPAELEDSGVYFCASSRLQGFSGANVLTFGAGSRLTVL.

J is TRBJ1-2 and V is TRBV18; TRBD1 agrees at 10 bases. The germline gives CDR1 KGHSH, CDR2 LQKENI. V shed 3 bases, J shed 1 base, and the junction held 8 bases outside the gene matches. CDR3 length: 17 residues. CDR3 in amino acids: CASSPLDGQGDNYGYTF. Written as DNA, the CDR3 is TGTGCCAGCTCACCCCTCGATGGACAGGGGGATAACTATGGCTACACCTTC.